Below, 19 T cell receptor beta chains from the same sample are listed, as sequenced in a study of early T cells in non-severe SARS-CoV-2 infection. TCRdb recomputed calls from the 5' RACE reads with MiXCR, one row per CDR3 protein. The sample shows about 40,000 distinct CDR3 sequences, 5.4% of them seen only once. The sample here was whole blood, taken at baseline. The receptors here all came from an adult who was a healthcare worker with PCR-confirmed SARS-CoV-2 infection or an uninfected control (not recorded which).

This clonotype has just a few counts. V and J are TRBV5-1 and TRBJ1-2, with TRBD1 matching 8 bases. The CDR3 covers 14 residues. After removal of 5 bases from V and 3 bases from J, the junction contained 6 bases not matched to a gene. Germline CDR1 SGHRS, CDR2 YFSETQ. The CDR3 coding sequence is TGCGCCAGCAGACCCGGGACAGGAGACTATGGCTACACCTTC. Residues: CASRPGTGDYGYTF.

The CDR3 DNA follows: TGTGCCAGCAGCGTAGAGGGACTAGCGGGAGGAGGAACAGATACGCAGTATTTT. This encodes CASSVEGLAGGGTDTQYF. The chain joins TRBV9 to TRBJ2-3, with 15 positions matching TRBD2. The CDR3 extends over 18 amino acids. With V trimmed by 0 bases and J by 3 bases, 5 bases remained unmatched. The germline V gene encodes CDR1 SGDLS and CDR2 YYNGEE.

The table lists this clonotype with many counts. The chain combines TRBV7-8 with TRBJ2-3; 15 positions agree with TRBD2. CDR1 and CDR2 from the germline V gene are SGHVS and FQNEAQ. Losses at the gene ends were 5 bases for V and 5 bases for J; bases not matched to a gene: 5. CDR3 length equals 16 residues. CDR3 sequence reads: CASSMGTSGRLDTQYF. The CDR3 DNA is TGTGCCAGCAGCATGGGGACTAGCGGGAGGTTAGATACGCAGTATTTT. The variable domain in full, completed from reference TRBV7-8 and TRBJ2-3, reads GAGVSQSPRYKVAKRGQDVALRCDPISGHVSLFWYQQALGQGPEFLTYFQNEAQLDKSGLPSDRFFAERPEGSVSTLKIQRTQQEDSAVYLCASSMGTSGRLDTQYFGPGTRLTVL.

This clonotype was seen only a few times. The CDR3 loop reads CASSQLLLDNQPQHF. The CDR3 nucleotides read TGCGCCAGCAGCCAGTTACTCTTGGACAATCAGCCCCAGCATTTT. The V call is TRBV4-1, the J call TRBJ1-5; no clear D gene. The CDR3 runs to 15 residues. V was cut by 3 bases and J by 3 bases, with 12 bases left in between. Germline values: CDR1 MGHRA, CDR2 YSYEKL.

Many counts were recorded for this clonotype. The CDR3 loop is CASSDFGGLSYEQYV. For the CDR3, the DNA is TGTGCCAGCAGCGACTTCGGGGGGCTGTCCTACGAGCAGTACGTC. The chain carries TRBV11-2 and TRBJ2-7; D possibly corresponds to TRBD2 (7 bases). The CDR3 runs 15 residues. Trimming shortened V by 5 bases and J by 1 base, and 15 bases separated the two germline ends. Germline V gives CDR1 SGHAT, CDR2 FQNNGV.

This clonotype was seen only a few times. This CDR3 reads CSDRGGNEQYV. The CDR3 nucleotides read TGCAGTGACCGAGGGGGCAACGAGCAGTACGTC. The chain is built from TRBV20-1 and TRBJ2-7, with 7 bases matching TRBD1. Trimming at V came to 7 bases and at J to 5 bases, leaving 5 bases not matched to a gene. The CDR3 consists of 11 residues. Germline CDR1 and CDR2: DFQATT and SNEGSKA (reference sequence).

This clonotype was counted ten times or more. The chain combines TRBV6-4 with TRBJ1-1, with a tentative D call TRBD1 (5 bases). This CDR3 contains 14 residues. The V end was cut by 0 bases, the J end by 3 bases, with 8 bases between. Germline CDR1 MRHNA, CDR2 SNTAGT. CDR3 DNA: TGTGCCAGCAGTGACTCGCCGGGGGACACTGAAGCTTTCTTT. Protein sequence: CASSDSPGDTEAFF.

The chain carries TRBV28 and TRBJ2-1; D is possibly TRBD1 (5 bases). In germline, CDR1 is MDHEN, CDR2 SYDVKM. CDR3 length: 15 amino acids. Trimming took off 6 bases at V and 3 bases at J, with 15 bases between the two ends. The CDR3 DNA sequence: TGTGCCAGCAGATCAGGGCTGGCGAGCTACAATGAGCAGTTCTTC. Its protein product is CASRSGLASYNEQFF.

This clonotype was seen at least ten times. J is TRBJ1-6 and V is TRBV10-3; D not resolved. Germline lookup yields CDR1 ENHRY and CDR2 SYGVKD. The length of the CDR3 is 13 residues. The V gene lost 6 bases and the J gene lost 9 bases, with 12 bases spanning the gap. CDR3 in amino acids: CAIRRESSSPLHF. Here the CDR3 DNA reads TGTGCCATCAGAAGGGAGTCTAGTTCACCCCTCCACTTT.

This clonotype was observed many times. The chain is built from TRBV11-2 and TRBJ2-3; TRBD2 is a possible D gene (6 bases). The CDR3 extends over 14 amino acids. Germline V gene data show CDR1 as SGHAT and CDR2 as FQNNGV. The V gene lost 3 bases and the J gene lost 5 bases, with 12 bases spanning the gap. CDR3 in amino acids: CASSLGGNVDTQYF. In DNA form, the CDR3 reads TGTGCCAGCAGCTTGGGGGGTAACGTAGATACGCAGTATTTT.

This clonotype was detected only a few times. The chain has TRBV7-9 and TRBJ2-1; 11 bases fit TRBD2. Germline V gene lookup returns CDR1 SEHNR and CDR2 FQNEAQ (reference sequence). The CDR3 sequence is 16 residues long. V lost 6 bases and J lost 0; bases outside the gene matches: 4. Here the CDR3 reads CASRYSGRASYNEQFF. The DNA for the CDR3 is TGTGCCAGCAGATATAGCGGGAGGGCCTCCTACAATGAGCAGTTCTTC.

This clonotype appeared a few times. The chain joins TRBV5-1 to TRBJ2-3, with 14 bases aligning to TRBD2. Germline lookup yields CDR1 SGHRS and CDR2 YFSETQ. The CDR3 contains 16 residues. Trimming cost V 5 bases and J 6 bases; bases outside gene matches: 8. CDR3 sequence reads: CASSSGLAGGGDTQYF. CDR3 coding DNA: TGCGCCAGCAGTTCAGGACTAGCGGGAGGAGGTGATACGCAGTATTTT.

This chain joins TRBV19 and TRBJ2-3, with D possibly being TRBD2 (7 bases). With 4 bases removed from V and 1 base from J, the gap between germline ends came to 15 bases. The CDR3 is 16 residues long. Germline V CDR1 and CDR2: LNHDA, SQIVND (reference sequence). Here the CDR3 DNA reads TGTGCCAGTAGTAAAGGGGGAGGGCCGGGCACAGATACGCAGTATTTT. It translates to CASSKGGGPGTDTQYF.

There are many counts of this clonotype. The chain joins TRBV25-1 to TRBJ1-1; a weak D match, TRBD1 (6 bases). Trimming stripped 6 bases from V and 4 bases from J, with 15 bases between. The CDR3 totals 14 residues. CDR1 and CDR2 from the germline V gene are MGHDK and SYGVNS. In DNA form, the CDR3 reads TGTGCCAGCAGGTCAACGACAGGACGCACTGAAGCTTTCTTT. It is translated as CASRSTTGRTEAFF.

This clonotype was observed at least ten times. The V and J genes are TRBV7-9 and TRBJ1-1; D is unclear. V was cut by 5 bases and J by 6 bases, with 16 bases left in between. Looked up from germline, CDR1 is SEHNR and CDR2 is FQNEAQ (reference sequence). The CDR3 consists of 14 residues. The CDR3 coding sequence is TGTGCCAGCAGCCCCCAGGACCTCTTCCCTGAAGCTTTCTTT. It yields the protein CASSPQDLFPEAFF.

This chain uses TRBV30 with TRBJ2-5; 7 bases line up with TRBD1. The CDR3 extends over 14 amino acids. Per the germline V gene, CDR1 is GTSNPN and CDR2 is SVGIG (reference sequence). V was clipped by 2 bases and J by 5 bases; unmatched bases: 8. The CDR3 here is CAWSPTGAGETQYF. CDR3 sequence (DNA): TGTGCCTGGAGTCCTACAGGGGCTGGGGAGACCCAGTACTTC.

At least ten counts were recorded for this clonotype. V is TRBV27 and J is TRBJ2-1, with TRBD2 matching 7 bases. V trimming: 8 bases; J trimming: 4 bases; junction bases outside the gene matches: 17. Germline CDR1 reads MNHEY; CDR2 reads SMNVEV (reference sequence). CDR3 length equals 17 residues. CDR3 nucleotide sequence: TGTGCCAGCTCCCCTCGAACGGGGACTATCGGTTACAATGAGCAGTTCTTC. Translated, it gives CASSPRTGTIGYNEQFF.

The chain uses TRBV6-1 and TRBJ2-5, with a weak D call TRBD1 (7 bases). V was shortened by 6 bases and J by 5 bases, with 19 bases between the two germline ends. Germline-derived CDR1 and CDR2 are MNHNS and SASEGT. The CDR3 consists of 15 residues. In DNA form, the CDR3 reads TGTGCCAGCAGCCTAAATTTCAGGGGGGCCGAGACCCAGTACTTC. Protein sequence: CASSLNFRGAETQYF.

The V gene is TRBV3-1, the J gene TRBJ2-5, with 8 bases aligning to TRBD2. CDR1 is LGHDT and CDR2 is YNNKEL in the germline V gene (reference sequence). The V and J ends lost 5 bases and 4 bases, in that order; junction bases with no gene match: 12. This CDR3 is built from 16 residues. The CDR3 region is CASSSDGSGSGETQYF. The CDR3 DNA is TGTGCCAGCAGCTCCGATGGGAGCGGGAGTGGAGAGACCCAGTACTTC.